This T cell receptor (beta chain) was identified during a study of T cells after yellow fever vaccination. Whole-study context: For low cell numbers, libraries were made with SMART-Seq v4 Ultra Low Input.

General study points: In FACS-sorted repertoires, abundant clonotypes from the bulk population could appear as contaminants. The secondary response showed a weaker magnitude and a faster peak, day 5 versus 15.

Many counts were recorded for this clonotype. The antigen is not known. 5'RACE template switching produced TCR cDNA carrying a universal primer site and UMIs. TCRdb called the 5' RACE reads again in MiXCR, with one record for every CDR3 protein. The sample carries a few hundred thousand distinct CDR3 sequences, under 7.5% recorded once. This CDR3 comprises 16 residues. J gave up 1 base and V 0 bases, and 2 bases lay outside the gene matches. CDR1 is MNHEY, CDR2 SVGEGT, per germline. This rearrangement joins TRBV6-2 or TRBV6-3 to TRBJ2-3; TRBD1 agrees at 9 bases. This TCR came from a man in his thirties or forties who received the YFV17D yellow fever vaccine. Material: PBMCs, obtained 5 days after the yellow fever booster vaccination. In DNA, the CDR3 is TGTGCCAGCAGTTACTCGGGACAGGGACGCACAGATACGCAGTATTTT. It encodes CASSYSGQGRTDTQYF.